This is a list of T cell receptor beta chains from one sample in a study of blood T cell repertoires in COVID-19. TCRdb's table, derived via immunoSEQ multiplex PCR, lists solely in-frame clones and lacks some. The table records more than 110,000 clones, around 86% of them present only once. The sample taken for sequencing was peripheral blood. Receptors originate from a human donor in a cohort sampled during active COVID-19. CDR3s include the opening cysteine and the closing phenylalanine or tryptophan. D genes are given only for firm matches. A clone size is listed for some rows: how often the clone was seen (once, few, many), or a class if it is expanded.

size: .; length: 13; V: TRBV6-2/TRBV6-3; J: TRBJ2-5; D: TRBD1; CDR3: CASSTDRPGAQYF; DNA: TGTGCCAGCAGTACGGACAGGCCGGGCGCCCAGTACTTC
size: .; length: 16; V: TRBV19; J: TRBJ1-1; D: .; CDR3: CASSIVGLLLYPEAFF; DNA: TGTGCCAGTAGTATAGTCGGACTCCTTCTATACCCTGAAGCTTTCTTT
size: .; length: 13; V: TRBV5-4; J: TRBJ1-2; D: .; CDR3: CASRPQGNYGYTF; DNA: TGTGCCAGCCGTCCGCAGGGCAACTATGGCTACACCTTC
size: .; length: 15; V: TRBV6-5; J: TRBJ2-3; D: TRBD2; CDR3: CASSKLAGVADTQYF; DNA: TGTGCCAGCAGTAAACTAGCGGGAGTTGCAGATACGCAGTATTTT
size: .; length: 14; V: TRBV19; J: TRBJ2-1; D: .; CDR3: CASKALDIGNEQFF; DNA: TGTGCCAGTAAAGCCCTAGATATAGGCAATGAGCAGTTCTTC
size: .; length: 17; V: TRBV2; J: TRBJ1-6; D: TRBD1; CDR3: CASSEPGQSSYNSPLHF; DNA: TGTGCCAGCAGTGAACCGGGACAGAGCTCCTATAATTCACCCCTCCACTTT
size: .; length: 14; V: TRBV30; J: TRBJ1-1; D: TRBD1; CDR3: CAWYQGAGGAEAFF; DNA: TGTGCCTGGTATCAGGGGGCTGGGGGCGCTGAAGCTTTCTTT
size: .; length: 15; V: TRBV7-9; J: TRBJ2-7; D: TRBD1; CDR3: CASSPNRGYSYEQYF; DNA: TGTGCCAGCAGCCCGAACAGGGGGTACTCCTACGAGCAGTACTTC
size: .; length: 14; V: TRBV28; J: TRBJ2-5; D: .; CDR3: CASSSGTAPKTQYF; DNA: TGTGCCAGCAGTTCCGGGACTGCCCCTAAGACCCAGTACTTC
size: .; length: 14; V: TRBV2; J: TRBJ2-5; D: TRBD2; CDR3: CASSERGGAETQYF; DNA: TGTGCCAGCAGTGAGCGGGGGGGGGCCGAGACCCAGTACTTC
size: .; length: 17; V: TRBV12-5; J: TRBJ2-2; D: .; CDR3: CASGPLKTVMSTGELFF; DNA: TGTGCTAGTGGCCCCCTTAAGACAGTGATGAGCACCGGGGAGCTGTTTTTT
size: .; length: 14; V: TRBV11-3; J: TRBJ2-7; D: TRBD2; CDR3: CASSPSGLAAEQYF; DNA: TGTGCCAGCAGCCCTTCGGGACTAGCGGCCGAGCAGTACTTC
size: .; length: 13; V: TRBV27; J: TRBJ1-4; D: TRBD1; CDR3: CASRQGANEKLFF; DNA: TGTGCCAGCAGACAGGGGGCTAATGAAAAACTGTTTTTT
size: .; length: 13; V: TRBV5-5; J: TRBJ1-2; D: .; CDR3: CASSLGSNYGYTF; DNA: TGTGCCAGCAGCTTGGGCAGTAACTATGGCTACACCTTC
size: .; length: 17; V: TRBV5-5; J: TRBJ1-4; D: TRBD1; CDR3: CASTQGQVGGTNEKLFF; DNA: TGTGCCAGCACCCAGGGACAGGTCGGCGGAACTAATGAAAAACTGTTTTTT
size: .; length: 14; V: TRBV29-1; J: TRBJ1-4; D: .; CDR3: CSVGGGQGYEKLFF; DNA: TGCAGCGTGGGTGGGGGCCAAGGGTATGAAAAACTGTTTTTT
size: .; length: 17; V: TRBV11-2; J: TRBJ2-1; D: TRBD2; CDR3: CASSATTGTRGGDEQFF; DNA: TGTGCCAGCAGCGCAACTACCGGGACTAGGGGAGGTGATGAGCAGTTCTTC
size: once; length: 16; V: TRBV27; J: TRBJ1-4; D: .; CDR3: CASRPIAGGTNEKLFF; DNA: TGTGCCAGCAGACCGATCGCGGGGGGTACTAATGAAAAACTGTTTTTT
size: .; length: 15; V: TRBV30; J: TRBJ1-4; D: TRBD1; CDR3: CAWSLTGAIGEKLFF; DNA: TGTGCCTGGAGTTTGACAGGGGCGATAGGAGAAAAACTGTTTTTT
size: few; length: 16; V: TRBV5-1; J: TRBJ2-3; D: TRBD2; CDR3: CASSDPSGGGRDTQYF; DNA: TGCGCCAGCAGCGACCCTAGCGGGGGAGGTAGAGATACGCAGTATTTT
size: few; length: 14; V: TRBV2; J: TRBJ2-7; D: .; CDR3: CASSSGPKGGEQYF; DNA: TGTGCCAGCAGTTCCGGGCCTAAAGGGGGCGAGCAGTACTTC
size: .; length: 15; V: TRBV30; J: TRBJ2-7; D: .; CDR3: CAWTPFGQGTYEQYF; DNA: TGTGCCTGGACGCCCTTCGGCCAGGGAACCTACGAGCAGTACTTC
size: .; length: 11; V: TRBV3-1/TRBV3-2; J: TRBJ1-1; D: .; CDR3: CASSQASEAFF; DNA: TGTGCCAGCAGCCAAGCCAGTGAAGCTTTCTTT
size: .; length: 14; V: TRBV13; J: TRBJ2-4; D: TRBD2; CDR3: CASSLGLVKNIQYF; DNA: TGTGCCAGCAGCCTGGGACTAGTCAAAAACATTCAGTACTTC
size: .; length: 14; V: TRBV7-9; J: TRBJ2-3; D: .; CDR3: CASSFGGPKDTQYF; DNA: TGTGCCAGCAGCTTCGGGGGGCCGAAAGATACGCAGTATTTT
size: .; length: 15; V: TRBV6-5; J: TRBJ2-2; D: TRBD2; CDR3: CASSYLAGVAGELFF; DNA: TGTGCCAGCAGTTACTTGGCGGGGGTAGCCGGGGAGCTGTTTTTT
size: .; length: 15; V: TRBV4-2; J: TRBJ2-7; D: .; CDR3: CASSQDPGPTYEQYF; DNA: TGTGCCAGCAGCCAAGACCCAGGGCCAACCTACGAGCAGTACTTC
size: .; length: 15; V: TRBV4-1; J: TRBJ2-5; D: .; CDR3: CASSQEQRGAETQYF; DNA: TGCGCCAGCAGCCAAGAACAACGGGGAGCGGAGACCCAGTACTTC
size: .; length: 15; V: TRBV5-1; J: TRBJ2-7; D: .; CDR3: CASSETLELAYEQYF; DNA: TGCGCCAGCAGCGAGACATTGGAACTAGCCTACGAGCAGTACTTC
size: .; length: 12; V: TRBV29-1; J: TRBJ1-5; D: .; CDR3: CSVEQGSQPQHF; DNA: TGCAGCGTTGAACAGGGAAGTCAGCCCCAGCATTTT
size: .; length: 17; V: TRBV30; J: TRBJ1-1; D: TRBD1; CDR3: CAWSERGNRGQNTEAFF; DNA: TGTGCCTGGAGTGAAAGAGGGAACAGGGGACAGAACACTGAAGCTTTCTTT
size: .; length: 13; V: TRBV12-3/TRBV12-4; J: TRBJ1-5; D: .; CDR3: CASSLRTVQPQHF; DNA: TGTGCCAGCAGTCTACGGACAGTTCAGCCCCAGCATTTT
size: .; length: 14; V: TRBV29-1; J: TRBJ1-2; D: .; CDR3: CSVEFPGTNYGYTF; DNA: TGCAGCGTTGAATTTCCGGGGACTAACTATGGCTACACCTTC
size: .; length: 15; V: TRBV11-2; J: TRBJ2-5; D: .; CDR3: CASSLFSGRGETQYF; DNA: TGTGCCAGCAGCTTATTCTCAGGAAGGGGAGAGACCCAGTACTTC
size: .; length: 14; V: TRBV6-1; J: TRBJ2-5; D: .; CDR3: CASSEGGARETQYF; DNA: TGTGCCAGCAGTGAGGGGGGGGCAAGGGAGACCCAGTACTTC
size: .; length: 14; V: TRBV28; J: TRBJ1-2; D: TRBD1; CDR3: CASSLLVTGGGYTF; DNA: TGTGCCAGCAGTTTATTGGTCACAGGGGGTGGCTACACCTTC